The entry that follows covers one T cell receptor (beta chain) sequence. Using its own MiXCR run on the reads, TCRdb lists one record per CDR3 protein. The sample yields about 440,000 distinct CDR3 sequences, 31% seen once. This sample was taken from a study of T cell repertoires in cytomegalovirus infection. Germline CDR1 is SQVTM and CDR2 is ANQGSEA. The CDR3 totals 14 residues. The ends were cut back, 4 bases at V and 4 bases at J, with 14 bases in the middle. The sequenced material came from PBMCs. The TCR originated in a human donor in good health (CMV status not recorded). Some clones in this sample may be carry-over from other donors' samples. This chain uses TRBV29-1 with TRBJ1-5; no reliable D call. The CDR3 here is CSVAEGRHNQPQHF. Here the CDR3 DNA reads TGCAGCGTTGCGGAAGGACGGCATAATCAGCCCCAGCATTTT.